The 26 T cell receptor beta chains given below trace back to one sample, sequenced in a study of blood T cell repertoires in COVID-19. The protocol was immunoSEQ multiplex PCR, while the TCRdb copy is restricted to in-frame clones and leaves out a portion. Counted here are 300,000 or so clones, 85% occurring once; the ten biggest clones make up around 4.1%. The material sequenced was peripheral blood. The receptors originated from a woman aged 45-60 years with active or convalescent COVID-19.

As DNA, the CDR3 is TGTGCCAGCAGCTTGGGGGCGAGAGACACTGAAGCTTTCTTT. Translation gives CASSLGARDTEAFF. This chain links TRBV5-6 with TRBJ1-1, with D unclear. V lost 0 bases and J lost 3, with 9 bases in between. From germline, CDR1 is SGHDT and CDR2 YYEEEE. The CDR3 covers 14 residues. Supplemented by reference TRBV5-6 and TRBJ1-1, the full variable domain reads DAGVTQSPTHLIKTRGQQVTLRCSPKSGHDTVSWYQQALGQGPQFIFQYYEEEERQRGNFPDRFSGHQFPNYSSELNVNALLLGDSALYLCASSLGARDTEAFFGQGTRLTVV.

The CDR3 DNA reads TGTGCCAGCAGTTTACGGGGGGTCCGGTCCGGGACCCAGTACTTC. Protein sequence: CASSLRGVRSGTQYF. This chain connects TRBV28 to TRBJ2-5, with 7 bases fitting TRBD2. The germline CDR1 and CDR2 sequences are MDHEN and SYDVKM. Trimming cost V 2 bases and J 7 bases; bases outside gene matches: 10. This CDR3 has 15 amino acids.

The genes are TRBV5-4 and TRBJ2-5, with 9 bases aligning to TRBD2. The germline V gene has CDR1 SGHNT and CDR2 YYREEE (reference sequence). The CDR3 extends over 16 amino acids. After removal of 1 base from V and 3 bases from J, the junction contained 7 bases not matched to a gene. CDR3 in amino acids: CASSLMRSSGEETQYF. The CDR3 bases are TGTGCCAGCAGCTTGATGCGGTCTAGCGGGGAAGAGACCCAGTACTTC.

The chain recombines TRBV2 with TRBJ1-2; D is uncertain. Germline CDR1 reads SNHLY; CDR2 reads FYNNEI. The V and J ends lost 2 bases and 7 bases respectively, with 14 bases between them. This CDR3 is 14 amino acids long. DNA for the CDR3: TGTGCCAGCAGTGAAAGCCGCAGAGGGCTTGGCTACACCTTC. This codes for CASSESRRGLGYTF.

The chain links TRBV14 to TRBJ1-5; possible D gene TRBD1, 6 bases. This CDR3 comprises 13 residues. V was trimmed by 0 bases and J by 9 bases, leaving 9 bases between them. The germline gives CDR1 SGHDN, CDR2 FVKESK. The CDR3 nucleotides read TGTGCCAGCAGCCAAGATGAAGGGGGGCCCCAGCATTTT. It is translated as CASSQDEGGPQHF.

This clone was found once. The DNA of the CDR3 is TGTGCCAGCAGATCCGGGACAGGGGGCTATGGCTACACCTTC. Translating it yields CASRSGTGGYGYTF. The chain carries TRBV6-5 and TRBJ1-2, with TRBD1 identical over 11 bases. The junction had 4 bases not matched to a gene; V was cut back by 6 bases and J by 4 bases. Germline loops: CDR1 MNHEY, CDR2 SVGAGI. The CDR3 spans 14 residues.

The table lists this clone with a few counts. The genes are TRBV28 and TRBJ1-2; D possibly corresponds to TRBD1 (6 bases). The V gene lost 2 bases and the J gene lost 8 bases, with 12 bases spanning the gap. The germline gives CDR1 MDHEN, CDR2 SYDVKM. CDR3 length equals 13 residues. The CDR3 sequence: CASSLGQGYGYTF. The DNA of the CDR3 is TGTGCCAGCAGTTTAGGGCAGGGGTACGGCTACACCTTC.

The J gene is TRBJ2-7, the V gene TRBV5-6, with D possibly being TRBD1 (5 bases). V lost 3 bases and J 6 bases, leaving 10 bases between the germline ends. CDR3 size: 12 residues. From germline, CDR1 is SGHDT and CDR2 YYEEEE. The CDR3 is CASSSTVTEQYF. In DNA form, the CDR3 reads TGTGCCAGCAGCTCGACAGTCACCGAGCAGTACTTC.

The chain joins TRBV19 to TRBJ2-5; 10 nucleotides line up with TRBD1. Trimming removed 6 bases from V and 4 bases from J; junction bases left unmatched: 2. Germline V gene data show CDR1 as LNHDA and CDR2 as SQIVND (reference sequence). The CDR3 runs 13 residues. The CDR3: CASRGQGGETQYF. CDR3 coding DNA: TGTGCCAGTAGAGGACAGGGGGGAGAGACCCAGTACTTC.

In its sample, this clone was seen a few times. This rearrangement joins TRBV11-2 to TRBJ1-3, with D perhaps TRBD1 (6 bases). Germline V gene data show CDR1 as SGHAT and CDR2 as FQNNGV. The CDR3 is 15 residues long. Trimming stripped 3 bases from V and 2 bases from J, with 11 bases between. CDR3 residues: CASSLGGAPGNTIYF. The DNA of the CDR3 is TGTGCCAGCAGCTTGGGGGGGGCTCCTGGAAACACCATATATTTT.

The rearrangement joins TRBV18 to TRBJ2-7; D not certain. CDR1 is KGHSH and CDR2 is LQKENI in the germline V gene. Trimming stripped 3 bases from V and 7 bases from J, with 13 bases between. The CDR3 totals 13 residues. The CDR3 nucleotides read TGTGCCAGCTCACCTGGCGAGCGTTGGGAGCAGTACTTC. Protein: CASSPGERWEQYF.

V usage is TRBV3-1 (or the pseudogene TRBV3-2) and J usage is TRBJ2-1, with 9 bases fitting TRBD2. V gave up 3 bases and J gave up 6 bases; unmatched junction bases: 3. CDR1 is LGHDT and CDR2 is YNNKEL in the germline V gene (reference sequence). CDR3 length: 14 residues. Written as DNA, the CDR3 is TGTGCCAGCAGCCACGGGACTAGCCGCAATGAGCAGTTCTTC. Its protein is CASSHGTSRNEQFF.

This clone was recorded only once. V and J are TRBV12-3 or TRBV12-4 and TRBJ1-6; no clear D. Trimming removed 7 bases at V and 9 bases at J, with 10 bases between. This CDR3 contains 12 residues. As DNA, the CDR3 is TGTGCCAGCAACTACGAGAGTTCACCCCTCCACTTT. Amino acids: CASNYESSPLHF.

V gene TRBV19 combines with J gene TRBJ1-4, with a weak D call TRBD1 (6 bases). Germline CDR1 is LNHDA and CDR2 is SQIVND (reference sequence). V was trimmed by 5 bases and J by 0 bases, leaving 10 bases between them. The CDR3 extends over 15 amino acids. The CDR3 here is CASSVQGSTNEKLFF. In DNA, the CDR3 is TGTGCCAGTAGTGTACAGGGCTCAACTAATGAAAAACTGTTTTTT.

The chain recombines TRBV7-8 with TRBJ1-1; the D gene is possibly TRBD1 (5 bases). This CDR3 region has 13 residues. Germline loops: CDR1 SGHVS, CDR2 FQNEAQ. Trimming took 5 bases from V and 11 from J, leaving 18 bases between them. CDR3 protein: CASSLFRETSAFF. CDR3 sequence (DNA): TGTGCCAGCAGCCTGTTCAGGGAAACTTCGGCTTTCTTT.

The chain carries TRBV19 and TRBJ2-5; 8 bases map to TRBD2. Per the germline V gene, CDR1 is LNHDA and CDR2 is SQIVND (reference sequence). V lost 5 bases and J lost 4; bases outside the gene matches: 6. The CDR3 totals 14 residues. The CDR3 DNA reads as TGTGCCAGTAGTGTCGGGAGGGCCTCAGAGACCCAGTACTTC. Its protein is CASSVGRASETQYF.

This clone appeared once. The CDR3 DNA reads as TGTGCCAGCAGCCCAGCCGGGAGCCAGGGGGCTAACTATGGCTACACCTTC. Its protein is CASSPAGSQGANYGYTF. The rearrangement uses TRBV5-5 and TRBJ1-2; 7 nucleotides match TRBD1. The germline gives CDR1 SGHKS, CDR2 YYEKEE (reference sequence). The CDR3 length is 17 residues. V was clipped by 4 bases and J by 0 bases; unmatched bases: 12.

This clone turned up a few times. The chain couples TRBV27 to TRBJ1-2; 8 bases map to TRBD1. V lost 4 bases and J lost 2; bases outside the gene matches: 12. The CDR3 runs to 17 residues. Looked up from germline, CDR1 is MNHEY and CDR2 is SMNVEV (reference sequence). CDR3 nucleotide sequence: TGTGCCAGCAGTTCTCCCTCCCGGACAGGGATGAACTATGGCTACACCTTC. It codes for CASSSPSRTGMNYGYTF.

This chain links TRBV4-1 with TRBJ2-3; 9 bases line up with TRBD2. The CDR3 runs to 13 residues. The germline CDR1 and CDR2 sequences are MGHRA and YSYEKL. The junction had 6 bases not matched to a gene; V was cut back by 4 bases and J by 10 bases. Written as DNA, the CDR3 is TGCGCCAGCAGCCTCCAGGGACTAGCTGCGCAGTATTTT. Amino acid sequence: CASSLQGLAAQYF.

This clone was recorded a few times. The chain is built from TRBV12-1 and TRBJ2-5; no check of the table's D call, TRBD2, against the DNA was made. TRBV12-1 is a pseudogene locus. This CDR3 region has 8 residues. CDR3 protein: CAINWGDF. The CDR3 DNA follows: TGTGCCATCAATTGGGGAGACTTC.

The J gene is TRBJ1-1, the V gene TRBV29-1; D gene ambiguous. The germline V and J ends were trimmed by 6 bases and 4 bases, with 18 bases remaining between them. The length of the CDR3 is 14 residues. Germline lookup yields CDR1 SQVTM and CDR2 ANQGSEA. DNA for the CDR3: TGCAGCGTAGAGACCGTACTGGGAGGCACTGAAGCTTTCTTT. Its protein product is CSVETVLGGTEAFF.

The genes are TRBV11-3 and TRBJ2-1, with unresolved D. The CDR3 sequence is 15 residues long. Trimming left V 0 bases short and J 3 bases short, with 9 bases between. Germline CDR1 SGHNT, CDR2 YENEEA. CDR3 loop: CASSLDLRNYNEQFF. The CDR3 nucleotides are TGTGCCAGCAGCTTAGATCTCAGGAACTACAATGAGCAGTTCTTC.

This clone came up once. For the CDR3, the DNA is TGTGCCAGCAGCGCTCTAGCGGGAGGTAGAGATACGCAGTATTTT. Translation gives CASSALAGGRDTQYF. J is TRBJ2-3 and V is TRBV3-1 (or the pseudogene TRBV3-2), with TRBD2 matching over 11 bases. Germline lookup yields CDR1 LGHDT and CDR2 YNNKEL (reference sequence). Unmatched junction bases numbered 6, after V lost 5 bases and J lost 5 bases. This CDR3 contains 15 residues.

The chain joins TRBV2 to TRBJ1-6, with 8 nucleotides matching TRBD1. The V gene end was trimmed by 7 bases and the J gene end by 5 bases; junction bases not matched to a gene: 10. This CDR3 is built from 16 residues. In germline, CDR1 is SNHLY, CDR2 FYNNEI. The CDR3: CASMDRVSADNSPLHF. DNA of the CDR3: TGTGCCAGCATGGACAGGGTGTCAGCAGATAATTCACCCCTCCACTTT.

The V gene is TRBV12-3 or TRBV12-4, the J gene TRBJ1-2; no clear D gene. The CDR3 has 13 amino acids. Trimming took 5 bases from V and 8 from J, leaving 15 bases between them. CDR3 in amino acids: CASSGRYGWGYTF. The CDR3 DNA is TGTGCCAGCAGTGGCAGGTACGGCTGGGGCTACACCTTC.

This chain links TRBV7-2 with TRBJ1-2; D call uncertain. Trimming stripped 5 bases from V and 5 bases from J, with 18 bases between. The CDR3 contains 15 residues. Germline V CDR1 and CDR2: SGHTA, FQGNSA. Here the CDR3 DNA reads TGTGCCAGCAGCCCGTCCCAAGCGTCGGGGTATGGCTACACCTTC. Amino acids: CASSPSQASGYGYTF.